This T cell receptor (beta chain) came from a study of cytomegalovirus exposure and HLA in healthy donors. Background on the study: Some 90 million unique TCRs from HLA-typed donors were held in an early data release.

The PCR contained 60 Vbeta and 13 Jbeta primers. Assay: immunoSEQ multiplex PCR; the TCRdb copy retains only in-frame clones and omits some. The table records fewer than 130,000 clones, approximately 70% of them present only once. Sequenced material: PBMCs. This sequence was found in a man aged 35 to 55 in good health and CMV-seropositive.

The CDR3 loop is CASSIESEKLFF. CDR3 nucleotides: TGTGCCAGTAGTATAGAAAGCGAAAAACTGTTTTTT. The chain combines TRBV19 with TRBJ1-4, with D unclear. Looked up from germline, CDR1 is LNHDA and CDR2 is SQIVND (reference sequence). This CDR3 is built from 12 residues. V was shortened by 0 bases and J by 8 bases, with 4 bases between the two germline ends. The whole variable domain, filled in from reference TRBV19 and TRBJ1-4, reads DGGITQSPKYLFRKEGQNVTLSCEQNLNHDAMYWYRQDPGQGLRLIYYSQIVNDFQKGDIAEGYSVSREKKESFPLTVTSAQKNPTAFYLCASSIESEKLFFGSGTQLSVL.